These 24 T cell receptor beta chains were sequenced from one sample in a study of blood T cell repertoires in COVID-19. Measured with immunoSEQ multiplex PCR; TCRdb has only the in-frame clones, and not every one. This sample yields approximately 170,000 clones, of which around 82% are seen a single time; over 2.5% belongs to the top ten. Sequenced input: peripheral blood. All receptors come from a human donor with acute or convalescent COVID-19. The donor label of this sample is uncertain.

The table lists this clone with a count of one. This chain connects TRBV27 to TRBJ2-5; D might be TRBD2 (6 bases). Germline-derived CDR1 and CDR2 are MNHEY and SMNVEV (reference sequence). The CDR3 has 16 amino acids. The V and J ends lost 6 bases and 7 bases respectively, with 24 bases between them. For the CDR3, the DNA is TGTGCCAGCAGCGCCCGCGGGACCATACTGGGGGGGACCCAGTACTTC. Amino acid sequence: CASSARGTILGGTQYF.

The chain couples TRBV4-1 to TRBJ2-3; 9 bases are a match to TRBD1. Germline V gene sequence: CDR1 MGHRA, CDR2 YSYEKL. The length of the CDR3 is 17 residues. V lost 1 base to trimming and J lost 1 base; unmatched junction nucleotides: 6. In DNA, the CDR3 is TGCGCCAGCAGCCAAGGTCGAACAGGGGGCGGCACAGATACGCAGTATTTT. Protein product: CASSQGRTGGGTDTQYF.

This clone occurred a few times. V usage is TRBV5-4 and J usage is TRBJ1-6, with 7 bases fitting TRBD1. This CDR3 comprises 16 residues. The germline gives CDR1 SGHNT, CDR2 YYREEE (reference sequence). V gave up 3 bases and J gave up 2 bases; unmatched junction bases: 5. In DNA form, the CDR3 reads TGTGCCAGCAGCTCGGGAGGGACAGCCTATAATTCACCCCTCCACTTT. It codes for CASSSGGTAYNSPLHF.

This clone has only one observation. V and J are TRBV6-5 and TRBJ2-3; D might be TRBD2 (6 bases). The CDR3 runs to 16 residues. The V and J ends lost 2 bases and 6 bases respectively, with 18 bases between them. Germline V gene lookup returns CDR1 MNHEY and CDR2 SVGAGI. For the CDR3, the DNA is TGTGCCAGCAGTTACCAAGCCAATGGCCTAGCGGATACGCAGTATTTT. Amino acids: CASSYQANGLADTQYF.

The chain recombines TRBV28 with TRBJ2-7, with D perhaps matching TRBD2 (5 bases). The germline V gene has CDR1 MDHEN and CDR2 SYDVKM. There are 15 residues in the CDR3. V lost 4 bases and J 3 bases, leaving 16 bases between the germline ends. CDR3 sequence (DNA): TGTGCCAGCAGTTCCGGACGGAGCGGAGTCTACGAGCAGTACTTC. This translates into CASSSGRSGVYEQYF. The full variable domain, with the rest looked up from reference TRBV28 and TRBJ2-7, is DVKVTQSSRYLVKRTGEKVFLECVQDMDHENMFWYRQDPGLGLRLIYFSYDVKMKEKGDIPEGYSVSREKKERFSLILESASTNQTSMYLCASSSGRSGVYEQYFGPGTRLTVT.

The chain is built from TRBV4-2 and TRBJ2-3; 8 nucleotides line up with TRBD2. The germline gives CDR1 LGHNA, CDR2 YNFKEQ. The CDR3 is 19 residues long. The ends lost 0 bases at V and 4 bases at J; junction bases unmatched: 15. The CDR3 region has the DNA TGTGCCAGCAGCCAAGATTTCCCCCGGACGGGGGGGCTGTCAGATACGCAGTATTTT. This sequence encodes CASSQDFPRTGGLSDTQYF.

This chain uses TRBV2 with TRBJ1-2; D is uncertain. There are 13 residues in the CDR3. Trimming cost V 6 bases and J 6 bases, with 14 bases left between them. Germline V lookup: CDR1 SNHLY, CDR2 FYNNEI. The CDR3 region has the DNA TGTGCCAGCAGATCTGAGGGAGGGAATGGCTACACCTTC. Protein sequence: CASRSEGGNGYTF.

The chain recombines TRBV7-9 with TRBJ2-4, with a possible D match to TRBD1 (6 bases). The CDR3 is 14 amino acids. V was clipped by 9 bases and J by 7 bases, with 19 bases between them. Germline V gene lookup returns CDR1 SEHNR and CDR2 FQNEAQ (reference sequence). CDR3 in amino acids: CASEQGNGINIQYF. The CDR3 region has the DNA TGTGCCAGTGAACAGGGAAACGGAATTAACATTCAGTACTTC.

CDR3 DNA: TGTGCCAGCAGCTTAGGGGCACGGATCAGCAATCAGCCCCAGCATTTT. Protein sequence: CASSLGARISNQPQHF. The gene calls are TRBV7-2 and TRBJ1-5, with D unresolved. V was clipped by 1 base and J by 1 base, with 11 bases between them. The CDR3 contains 16 residues. CDR1 and CDR2 from the germline V gene are SGHTA and FQGNSA.

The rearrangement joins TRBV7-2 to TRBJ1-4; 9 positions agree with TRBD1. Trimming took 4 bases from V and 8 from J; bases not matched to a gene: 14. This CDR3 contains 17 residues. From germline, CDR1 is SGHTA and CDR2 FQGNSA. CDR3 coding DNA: TGTGCCAGCAGCTCCAACCCCCACAGGACAGGGGAAGAAAAACTGTTTTTT. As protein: CASSSNPHRTGEEKLFF.

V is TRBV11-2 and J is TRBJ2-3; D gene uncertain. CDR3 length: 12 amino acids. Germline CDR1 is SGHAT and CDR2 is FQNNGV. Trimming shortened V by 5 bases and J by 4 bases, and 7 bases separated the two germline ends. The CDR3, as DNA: TGTGCCAGCAGCCGATCAGCAGATACGCAGTATTTT. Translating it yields CASSRSADTQYF. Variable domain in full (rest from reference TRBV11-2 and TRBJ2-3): EAGVAQSPRYKIIEKRQSVAFWCNPISGHATLYWYQQILGQGPKLLIQFQNNGVVDDSQLPKDRFSAERLKGVDSTLKIQPAKLEDSAVYLCASSRSADTQYFGPGTRLTVL.

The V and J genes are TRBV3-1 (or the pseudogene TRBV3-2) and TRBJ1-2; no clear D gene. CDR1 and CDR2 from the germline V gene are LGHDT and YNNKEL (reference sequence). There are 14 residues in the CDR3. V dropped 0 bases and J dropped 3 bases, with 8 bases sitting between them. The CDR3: CASSQDNSHYGYTF. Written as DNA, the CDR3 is TGTGCCAGCAGCCAAGATAACAGCCACTATGGCTACACCTTC.

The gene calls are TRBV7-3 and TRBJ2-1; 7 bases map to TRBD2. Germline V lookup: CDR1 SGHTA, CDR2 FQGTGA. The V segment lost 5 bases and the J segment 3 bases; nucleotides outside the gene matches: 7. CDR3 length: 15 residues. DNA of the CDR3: TGTGCCAGCAGCAAAAGGGGAGGGCTCTACAATGAGCAGTTCTTC. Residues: CASSKRGGLYNEQFF. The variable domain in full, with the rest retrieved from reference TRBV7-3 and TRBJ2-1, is GAGVSQTPSNKVTEKGKYVELRCDPISGHTALYWYRQSLGQGPEFLIYFQGTGAADDSGLPNDRFFAVRPEGSVSTLKIQRTERGDSAVYLCASSKRGGLYNEQFFGPGTRLTVL.

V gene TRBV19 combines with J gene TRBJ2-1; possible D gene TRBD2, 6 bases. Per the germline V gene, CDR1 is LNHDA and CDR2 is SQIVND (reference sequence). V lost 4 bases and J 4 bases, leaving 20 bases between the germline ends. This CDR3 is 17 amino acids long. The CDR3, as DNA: TGTGCCAGTAGTACCCACGGTAGGGGAGGACCTTACAATGAGCAGTTCTTC. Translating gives CASSTHGRGGPYNEQFF.

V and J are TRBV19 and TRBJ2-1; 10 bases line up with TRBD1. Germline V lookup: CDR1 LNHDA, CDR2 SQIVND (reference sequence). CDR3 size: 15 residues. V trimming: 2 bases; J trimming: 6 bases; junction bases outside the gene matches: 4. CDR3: CASSIIGTGVNEQFF. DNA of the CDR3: TGTGCCAGTAGTATAATCGGGACAGGGGTCAATGAGCAGTTCTTC.

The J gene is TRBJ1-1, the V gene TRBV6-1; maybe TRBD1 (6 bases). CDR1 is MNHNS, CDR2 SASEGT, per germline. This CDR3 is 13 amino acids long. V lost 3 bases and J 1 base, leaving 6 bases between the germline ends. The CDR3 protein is CASSETGNTEAFF. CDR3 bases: TGTGCCAGCAGTGAGACAGGGAACACTGAAGCTTTCTTT.

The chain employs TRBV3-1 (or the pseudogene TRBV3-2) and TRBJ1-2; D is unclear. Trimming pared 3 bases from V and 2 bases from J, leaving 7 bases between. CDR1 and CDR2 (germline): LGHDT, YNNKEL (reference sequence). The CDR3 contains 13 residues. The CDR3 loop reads CASSQNRNYGYTF. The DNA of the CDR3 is TGTGCCAGCAGCCAGAACAGAAACTATGGCTACACCTTC.

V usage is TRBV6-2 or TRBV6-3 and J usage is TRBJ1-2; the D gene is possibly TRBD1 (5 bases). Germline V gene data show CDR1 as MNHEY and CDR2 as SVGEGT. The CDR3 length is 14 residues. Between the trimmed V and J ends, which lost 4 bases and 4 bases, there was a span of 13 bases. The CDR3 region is CASSSGTRTYGYTF. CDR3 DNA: TGTGCCAGCAGTTCCGGGACTCGGACCTATGGCTACACCTTC.

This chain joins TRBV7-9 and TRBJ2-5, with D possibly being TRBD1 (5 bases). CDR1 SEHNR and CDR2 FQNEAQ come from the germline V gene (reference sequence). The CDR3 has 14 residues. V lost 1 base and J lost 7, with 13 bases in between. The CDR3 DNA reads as TGTGCCAGCAGCTTAGAGGGGCAGCCGGGGACCCAGTACTTC. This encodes CASSLEGQPGTQYF.

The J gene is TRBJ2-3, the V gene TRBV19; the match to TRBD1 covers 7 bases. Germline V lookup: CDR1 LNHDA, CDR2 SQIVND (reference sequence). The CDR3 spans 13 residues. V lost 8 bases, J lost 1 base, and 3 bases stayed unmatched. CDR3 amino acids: CASRQGGTDTQYF. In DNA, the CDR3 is TGTGCCAGTCGTCAGGGGGGCACAGATACGCAGTATTTT.

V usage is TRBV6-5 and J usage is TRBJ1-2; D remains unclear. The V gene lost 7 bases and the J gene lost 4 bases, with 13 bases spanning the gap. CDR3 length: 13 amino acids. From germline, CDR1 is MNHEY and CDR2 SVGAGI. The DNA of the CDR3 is TGTGCCAGCAACACTGGGCAGGTCTATGGCTACACCTTC. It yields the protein CASNTGQVYGYTF.

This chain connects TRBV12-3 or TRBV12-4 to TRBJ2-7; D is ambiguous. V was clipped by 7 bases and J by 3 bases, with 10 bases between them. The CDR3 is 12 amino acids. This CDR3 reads CASTVENYEQYF. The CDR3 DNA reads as TGTGCCAGCACGGTGGAGAACTACGAGCAGTACTTC.

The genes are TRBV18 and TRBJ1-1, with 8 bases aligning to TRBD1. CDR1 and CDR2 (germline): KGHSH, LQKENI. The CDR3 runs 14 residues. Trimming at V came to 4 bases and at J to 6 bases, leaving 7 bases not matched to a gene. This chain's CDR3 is CASSREAGGPEAFF. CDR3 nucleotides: TGTGCCAGCTCACGTGAGGCAGGGGGCCCTGAAGCTTTCTTT.

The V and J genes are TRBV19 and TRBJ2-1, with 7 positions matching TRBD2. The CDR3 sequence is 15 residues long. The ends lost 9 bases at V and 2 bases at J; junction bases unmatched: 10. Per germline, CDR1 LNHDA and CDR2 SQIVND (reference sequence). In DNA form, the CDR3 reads TGTGCCAGCCAACTAGCGCAAGGACCCTACAATGAGCAGTTCTTC. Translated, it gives CASQLAQGPYNEQFF.